This T cell receptor beta chain emerged from a study of T cells expressing NK-cell markers (dated by TCRdb to between 2020 and 2021). About the study as a whole: In sorted CD3+CD56+NKG2C+, CD3+CD56+NKG2C- and CD3+CD56-NKG2C+ T-cell subsets from about eight donors, TCR beta-chain repertoires were profiled. Among the eight sequenced donors, seven were HCMV-seropositive and one was HCMV-seronegative. Randomly selected healthy volunteers, three men and five women, were used as the eight sequenced donors. Libraries were sequenced as 2 x 150 bp reads on Illumina HiSeq 2000/2500, MiSeq or NextSeq.

Study-wide conclusions, independent of this receptor: Those dominant clonotypes were again the most abundant among CD3+CD56-NKG2C+ cells in a few donors, at 28.3-60.1%. Whether the expanded NKG2C-expressing T cell clones were specific for HCMV antigens was left unclear. In several donors, the dominant CD3+CD56+NKG2C+ clonotypes were among the top 10 CD8+ clonotypes and accounted for 1.0-7.0% of CD8+ T cells.

HCMV serostatus was determined by detecting HCMV-specific IgG in serum with a commercial ELISA kit. Ficoll density gradient centrifugation was used to isolate peripheral blood mononuclear cells from blood. The instrument was an Illumina HiSeq 2000. The TCR beta cDNA libraries were made using 5'RACE template switching, a step that added both a universal primer site and unique molecular identifiers. cDNA synthesis was primed from the TCR beta constant segment, followed by two successive PCR amplification steps. Concerning the study's data processing: MIGEC was used to demultiplex reads and group reads by UMI, and MiTCR was used to assemble and quantify clonotypes. To exclude erroneous sequences, any TCR cDNA sequence not supported by at least two reads was discarded. The tcR package was used for downstream repertoire analysis, and clonotypes were matched across fractions by CDR3 nucleotide sequence plus V segment. VDJmatch was used to annotate antigen specificity against VDJdb, with one amino acid substitution in CDR3 allowed. TCRdb reprocessed the public reads and reports one entry per CDR3 protein sequence, without DNA. The V and J calls shown here were made by TCRdb, not taken from the authors' results. This sample's table contains about 440,000 distinct CDR3 sequences. 7.3% of the sample comes from the top ten.

From a lookup of the germline V gene (reference sequence), CDR1 and CDR2 are LNHNV and YYDKDF. The CDR3 contains 14 residues, cysteine and phenylalanine counted. A DNA sequence was not provided. Comment on this clonotype: Its antigen is unknown.

Recombination connected TRBV15 to TRBJ2-5. Sequences were obtained from blood T cells: a sorted CD56 or NKG2C T cell subset, CD4+ or CD8+ T cells, or bulk PBMC T cells (not recorded which). The sequence came from a woman aged 18 to 75 in good health. The CDR3 in this case is CATSRDRSAETQYF.